Here is one T cell receptor beta chain with its context. Researchers isolated at least 7 million PBMCs per sample. The CDR3 has 15 residues. Trimming removed 6 bases from V and 5 bases from J, with 22 bases in between. Germline CDR1 reads DFQATT; CDR2 reads SNEGSKA (reference sequence). The data derive from a study of blood T cells in healthy people across ages. Alongside a J-beta primer mix, a sample-barcoded 5' primer served in a second PCR lasting about 7 to 12 cycles. TCRdb redid the calling of the 5' RACE reads with MiXCR, one entry per CDR3 protein. The top ten clones hold approximately 22% of a sample with 1.8 million or so distinct CDR3 sequences, about two fifths of them seen once.

The V call is TRBV20-1, the J call TRBJ1-2, with D possibly being TRBD1 (5 bases). The sample consisted of blood. This TCR was sampled from a human donor in good health. This CDR3 reads CSATNLRAFGYGYTF. The CDR3 nucleotides are TGCAGTGCCACAAACCTCAGGGCATTCGGGTATGGCTACACCTTC.